This TCR beta chain was documented in a study of regulatory T cells in long-lasting Graves disease. In the study overall: Disease was considered persistent Graves' disease after over 5 years of antithyroid drugs (with positive TSH receptor antibodies). General study findings and limits: Persistent disease samples used TRBV28, TRBJ1-2 and TRBJ2-5 preferentially.

This clonotype turned up a few times. Its antigen is not known. Assembly of TCR beta libraries relied on iRepertoire HTBI primers together with Arm-PCR of CDR3 regions. Using its own MiXCR run on the multiplex PCR reads, TCRdb lists one record per CDR3 protein. The sample lists roughly 450,000 distinct CDR3 sequences, about a quarter occurring once. Time point meaning: persistent/refractory GD, antithyroid drugs over 5 years with positive TRAb. Preparation of the TCR library used RNA extracted from PBMCs. Patients were from an endocrinology department in Xi'an, China. The CDR3 totals 16 residues. Germline CDR1 and CDR2: MNHNS and SASEGT. The V segment lost 7 bases and the J segment 0 bases; nucleotides outside the gene matches: 8.

This rearrangement joins TRBV6-1 to TRBJ1-1; 10 nucleotides align to TRBD1. The TCR was taken from a female donor with Graves disease. Sample: peripheral blood mononuclear cells (PBMCs), taken when the disease was refractory, from a patient treated with antithyroid drugs. The CDR3 here is CASNLGQGPLNTEAFF. CDR3 coding DNA: TGTGCCAGCAACCTGGGACAGGGGCCCTTGAACACTGAAGCTTTCTTT.